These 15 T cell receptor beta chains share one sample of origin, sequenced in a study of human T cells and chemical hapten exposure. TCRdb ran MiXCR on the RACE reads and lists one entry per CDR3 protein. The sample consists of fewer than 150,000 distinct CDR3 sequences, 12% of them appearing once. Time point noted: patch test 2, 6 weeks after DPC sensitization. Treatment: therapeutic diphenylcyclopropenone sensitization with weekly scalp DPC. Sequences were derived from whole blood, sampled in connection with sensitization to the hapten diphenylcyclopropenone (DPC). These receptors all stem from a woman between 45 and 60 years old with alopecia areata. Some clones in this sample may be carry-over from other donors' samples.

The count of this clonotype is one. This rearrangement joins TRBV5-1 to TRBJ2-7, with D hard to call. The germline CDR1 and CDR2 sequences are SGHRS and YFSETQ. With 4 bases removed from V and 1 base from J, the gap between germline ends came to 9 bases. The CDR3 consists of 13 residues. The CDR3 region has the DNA TGCGCCAGCAGCGCTCGGGTTTCCTACGAGCAGTACTTC. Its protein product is CASSARVSYEQYF.

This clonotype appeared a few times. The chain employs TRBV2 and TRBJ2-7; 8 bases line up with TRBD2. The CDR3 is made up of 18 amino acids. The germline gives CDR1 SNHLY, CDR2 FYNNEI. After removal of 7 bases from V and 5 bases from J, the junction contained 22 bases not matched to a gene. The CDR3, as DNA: TGTGCCAGCAAAAGAGACCTCCCCTCAGCGGGAGTTAGGGACGAGCAGTACTTC. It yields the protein CASKRDLPSAGVRDEQYF.

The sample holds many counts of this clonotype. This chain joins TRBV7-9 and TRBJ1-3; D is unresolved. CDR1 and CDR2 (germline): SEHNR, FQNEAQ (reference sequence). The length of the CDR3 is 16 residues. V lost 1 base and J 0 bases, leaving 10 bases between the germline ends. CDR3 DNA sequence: TGTGCCAGCAGCTTAGGCGGGATGGGCTCTGGAAACACCATATATTTT. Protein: CASSLGGMGSGNTIYF. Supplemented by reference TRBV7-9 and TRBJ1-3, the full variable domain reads DTGVSQNPRHKITKRGQNVTFRCDPISEHNRLYWYRQTLGQGPEFLTYFQNEAQLEKSRLLSDRFSAERPKGSFSTLEIQRTEQGDSAMYLCASSLGGMGSGNTIYFGEGSWLTVV.

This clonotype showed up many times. The CDR3 sequence: CSVEDWSGSLYEQYF. The CDR3 bases are TGCAGCGTTGAAGATTGGAGCGGGAGTTTGTACGAGCAGTACTTC. This chain joins TRBV29-1 and TRBJ2-7; 8 bases match TRBD2. Trimming at V came to 0 bases and at J to 4 bases, leaving 8 bases not matched to a gene. This CDR3 is built from 15 residues. Germline V gene lookup returns CDR1 SQVTM and CDR2 ANQGSEA.

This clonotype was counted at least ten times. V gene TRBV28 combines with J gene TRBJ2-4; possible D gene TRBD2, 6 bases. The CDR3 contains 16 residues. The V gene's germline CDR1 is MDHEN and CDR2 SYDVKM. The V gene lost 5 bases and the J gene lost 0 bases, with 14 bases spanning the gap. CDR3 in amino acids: CASSLSGGLAKNIQYF. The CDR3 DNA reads TGTGCCAGCAGTCTATCCGGGGGTCTAGCCAAAAACATTCAGTACTTC.

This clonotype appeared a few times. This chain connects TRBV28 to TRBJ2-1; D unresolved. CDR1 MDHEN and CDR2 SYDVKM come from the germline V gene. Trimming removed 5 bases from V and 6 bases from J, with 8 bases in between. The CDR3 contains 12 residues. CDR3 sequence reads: CASSVDRNEQFF. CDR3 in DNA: TGTGCCAGCAGTGTAGACCGCAATGAGCAGTTCTTC.

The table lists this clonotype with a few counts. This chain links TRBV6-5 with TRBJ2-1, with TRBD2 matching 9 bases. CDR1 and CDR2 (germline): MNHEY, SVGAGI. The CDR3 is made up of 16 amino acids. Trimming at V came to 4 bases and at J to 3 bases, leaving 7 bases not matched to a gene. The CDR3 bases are TGTGCCAGCAGTTCACCCGGGACTAGCATCTACAATGAGCAGTTCTTC. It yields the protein CASSSPGTSIYNEQFF.

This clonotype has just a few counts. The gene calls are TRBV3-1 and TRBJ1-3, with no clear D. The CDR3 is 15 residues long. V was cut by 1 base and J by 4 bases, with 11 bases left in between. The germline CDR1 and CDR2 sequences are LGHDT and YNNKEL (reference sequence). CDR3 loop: CASSQGTARGNTIYF. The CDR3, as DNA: TGTGCCAGCAGCCAAGGGACTGCGAGAGGAAACACCATATATTTT.

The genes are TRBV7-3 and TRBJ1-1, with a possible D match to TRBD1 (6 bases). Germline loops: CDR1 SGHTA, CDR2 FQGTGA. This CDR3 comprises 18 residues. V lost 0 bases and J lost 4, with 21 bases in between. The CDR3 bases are TGTGCCAGCAGCTTAACCCCATCGGCGGGGGGCGAAGGCACTGAAGCTTTCTTT. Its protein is CASSLTPSAGGEGTEAFF.

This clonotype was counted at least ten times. CDR3 in amino acids: CSVVPSSGANVLTF. CDR3 sequence (DNA): TGCAGCGTTGTGCCCTCCTCTGGGGCCAACGTCCTGACTTTC. The chain employs TRBV29-1 and TRBJ2-6; no clear D. The CDR3 is 14 residues long. The V end lost 4 bases, the J end lost 0 bases, and 7 bases lay between the germline ends. Germline V gene data show CDR1 as SQVTM and CDR2 as ANQGSEA.

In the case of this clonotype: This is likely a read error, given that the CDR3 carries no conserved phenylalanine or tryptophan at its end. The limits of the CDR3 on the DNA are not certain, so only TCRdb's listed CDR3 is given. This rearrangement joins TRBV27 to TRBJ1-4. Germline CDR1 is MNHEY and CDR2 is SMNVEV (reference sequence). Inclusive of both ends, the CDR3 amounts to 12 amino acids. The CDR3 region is CASSLPNENCFL.

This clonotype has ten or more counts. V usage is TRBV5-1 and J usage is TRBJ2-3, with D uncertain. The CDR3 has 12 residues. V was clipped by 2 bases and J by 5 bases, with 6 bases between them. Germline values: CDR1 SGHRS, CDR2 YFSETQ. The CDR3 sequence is CASSLPEDTQYF. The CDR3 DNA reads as TGCGCCAGCAGCTTACCGGAAGATACGCAGTATTTT.

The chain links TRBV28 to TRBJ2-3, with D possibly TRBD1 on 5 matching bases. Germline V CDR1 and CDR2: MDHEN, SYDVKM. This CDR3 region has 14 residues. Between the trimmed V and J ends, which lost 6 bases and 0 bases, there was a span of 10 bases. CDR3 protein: CASRSGHSTDTQYF. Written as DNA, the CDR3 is TGTGCCAGCAGGTCCGGACATAGCACAGATACGCAGTATTTT.

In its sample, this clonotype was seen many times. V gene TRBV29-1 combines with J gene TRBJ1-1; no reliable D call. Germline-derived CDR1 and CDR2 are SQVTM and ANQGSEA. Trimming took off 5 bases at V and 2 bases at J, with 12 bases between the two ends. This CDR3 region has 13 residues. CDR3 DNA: TGCAGCGTTTCCCGGGGTCCCAACACTGAAGCTTTCTTT. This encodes CSVSRGPNTEAFF.

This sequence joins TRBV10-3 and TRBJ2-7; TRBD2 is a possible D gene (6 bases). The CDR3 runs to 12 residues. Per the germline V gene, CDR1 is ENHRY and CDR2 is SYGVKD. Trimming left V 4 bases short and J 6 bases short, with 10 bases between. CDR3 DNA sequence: TGTGCCATCAGTGGTAGCGGCGCCGAGCAGTACTTC. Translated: CAISGSGAEQYF.